This TCR beta chain was identified in a study of T-cell memory formation after mild COVID-19. Study-wide findings and caveats: Prior to infection, memory already included some responding clones, suggesting cross-reactive memory joined.

After 5'RACE with constant-segment primers, TCR alpha and TCR beta cDNA libraries carrying sample barcodes and UMIs were obtained. MiXCR was run by TCRdb on the 5' RACE reads, yielding one entry per CDR3 protein. The table shows some 150,000 distinct CDR3 sequences, with 15% to 20% occurring only once. As to this clonotype: Its target is not known.

The germline V gene encodes CDR1 LNHNV and CDR2 YYDKDF (reference sequence). The CDR3 runs to 16 residues. Trimming cost V 4 bases and J 0 bases, with 10 bases left between them. Specimen: PBMCs or a T cell subset sorted from them (not recorded which). This clonotype was obtained from an adult woman who had mild COVID-19 (a few samples of this study predate the infection). Cell type and time point are not known. The chain carries TRBV15 and TRBJ2-6; D is undetermined. The chain's CDR3 is CATSIGQYSGANVLTF. The CDR3 coding sequence is TGTGCCACCAGCATTGGGCAGTACTCTGGGGCCAACGTCCTGACTTTC.